This T cell receptor beta chain was documented in a study of T cell responses to AZD1222 COVID-19 vaccine. Sequencing was performed with immunoSEQ multiplex PCR; in TCRdb, only in-frame clones are kept and a portion is missing. The sample shows around 110,000 clones, approximately 85% of them seen only once. In regard to this clone: Antigen unknown.

The CDR3 contains 15 residues. J lost 4 bases, V lost 3 bases, and 3 bases had no gene match. Germline V lookup: CDR1 LGHNA, CDR2 YNFKEQ. Study results and caveats: Donors skewed white British and female; clonal diversity was possibly underestimated. Reportedly, nearly half the spike-specific TCRs target unmutated variant regions.

The receptor was derived from an adult in good health. This specimen was peripheral blood, taken on day 0 of MenACWY control vaccination. J is TRBJ2-6 and V is TRBV4-2, with TRBD1 matching 7 bases. The CDR3 loop reads CASSQTGTGANVLTF. The CDR3 DNA reads TGTGCCAGCAGCCAGACAGGGACCGGGGCCAACGTCCTGACTTTC.